This T cell receptor beta chain was recorded in a study of cytomegalovirus exposure and HLA in healthy donors. Study results and limitations: In a later analysis, compared with equally common non-associated chains, HLA-associated beta chains were more expanded. The study reported that TCR beta sequences accurately predicted HLA-A and HLA-B alleles in most subjects.

Use of 60 Vbeta and 13 Jbeta primers characterized the PCR. Only in-frame clones appear in the TCRdb table, and some are missing; sequencing was by immunoSEQ multiplex PCR. This sample yields tens of thousands of clones, of which approximately 74% are seen a single time; approximately 6% belongs to the top ten. With respect to this clone: Its target is unknown.

The CDR3 consists of 12 residues. The V gene's germline CDR1 is SGHAT and CDR2 FQNNGV. V shed 8 bases and J shed 6 bases, with 12 bases lying between them. V usage is TRBV11-2 and J usage is TRBJ2-3, with D maybe TRBD2 (5 bases). This sequence was found in a woman aged 45 to 65 in good health and CMV-seropositive. Sequenced: PBMCs. CDR3 sequence (DNA): TGTGCCAGCCGCGAGGGTGGGGATACGCAGTATTTT. This translates into CASREGGDTQYF. The whole variable domain, remainder taken from reference TRBV11-2 and TRBJ2-3, is EAGVAQSPRYKIIEKRQSVAFWCNPISGHATLYWYQQILGQGPKLLIQFQNNGVVDDSQLPKDRFSAERLKGVDSTLKIQPAKLEDSAVYLCASREGGDTQYFGPGTRLTVL.